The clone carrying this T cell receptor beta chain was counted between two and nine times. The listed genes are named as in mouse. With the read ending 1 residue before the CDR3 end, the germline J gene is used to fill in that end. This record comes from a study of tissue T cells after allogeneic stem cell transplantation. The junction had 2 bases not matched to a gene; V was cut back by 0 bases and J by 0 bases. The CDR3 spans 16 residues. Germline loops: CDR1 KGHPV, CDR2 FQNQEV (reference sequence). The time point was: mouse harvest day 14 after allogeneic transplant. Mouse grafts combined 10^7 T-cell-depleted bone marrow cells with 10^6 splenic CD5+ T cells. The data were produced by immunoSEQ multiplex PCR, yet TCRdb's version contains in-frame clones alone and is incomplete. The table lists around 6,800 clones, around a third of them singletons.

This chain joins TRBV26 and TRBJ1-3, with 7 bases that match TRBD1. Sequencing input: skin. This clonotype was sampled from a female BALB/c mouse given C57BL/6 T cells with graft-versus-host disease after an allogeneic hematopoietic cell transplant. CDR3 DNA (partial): TGTGCCAGCAGTCTGTCCAGGGGGAGTTCTGGAAATACGCTCTAT. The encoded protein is CASSLSRGSSGNTLY. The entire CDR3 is CASSLSRGSSGNTLYF.